This TCR beta chain emerged from a study of OX40 agonist ivuxolimab in advanced cancers. Study context: It was ivuxolimab, an agonistic anti-OX40 (CD134) antibody, that patients were treated with. Previous treatment with anti-PD-1, anti-PD-L1 or anti-CTLA-4 therapy was allowed; 40% had received some. Three partial responders included one hepatocellular carcinoma patient and two cutaneous melanoma patients.

Peripheral blood came from all dose cohorts at three timepoints. The repertoire was sequenced with immunoSEQ multiplex PCR; TCRdb's copy has only in-frame clones and lacks some. The repertoire includes roughly 13,000 clones, roughly 92% of them detected once, and around a fifth sits in the top ten. CDR3 length: 14 residues. V was clipped by 6 bases and J by 8 bases; unmatched bases: 8. Germline values: CDR1 SEHNR, CDR2 FQNEAQ (reference sequence). This clone was found a few times. The clonotype was recovered from an adult with an advanced solid tumor such as melanoma, head and neck, liver or kidney cancer. The sample consisted of CD4+ or CD8+ T cells sorted from blood, taken in a trial of the OX40 agonist ivuxolimab. V and J are TRBV7-9 and TRBJ2-1, with 9 bases that match TRBD1. The CDR3 spells CASSAGTGFHEQFF. CDR3 in DNA: TGTGCCAGCAGTGCCGGGACAGGGTTCCATGAGCAGTTCTTC.